This T cell receptor (beta chain) stems from a study of blood T cells in healthy people across ages. Alongside a J-beta primer mix, a sample-barcoded 5' primer served in a second PCR lasting roughly 7 to 12 cycles. TCRdb called the 5' RACE reads again in MiXCR, with one record for every CDR3 protein. The top ten hold roughly 15% of the sample, which has about 650,000 distinct CDR3 sequences, about 34% seen once. V lost 0 bases and J 2 bases, leaving 20 bases between the germline ends. Germline V gene lookup returns CDR1 SGHTA and CDR2 FQGNSA. This CDR3 is 18 amino acids long. Each sample yielded at least 5.5 micrograms of PBMC total RNA.

The specimen sequenced was blood. This chain joins TRBV7-2 and TRBJ2-7, with a weak D call TRBD2 (6 bases). The source is a woman older than 75 in good health. Here the CDR3 DNA reads TGTGCCAGCAGCTTAGCGCGGTGGGGGGATGGGGGAACCTACGAGCAGTACTTC. Protein product: CASSLARWGDGGTYEQYF.